The rows below give T cell receptor beta chains drawn from one sample of a study of tumor and adjacent non-tumor tissue in lung cancer. One entry per CDR3 protein, called by TCRdb with MiXCR from the multiplex PCR reads. The table lists about 110,000 distinct CDR3 sequences, roughly 77% of them singletons, with 37% in the top ten. The sequencing sample was made of lung tumor tissue. These receptors were collected from an older woman with non-small cell lung cancer. CDR3s include the opening cysteine and the closing phenylalanine or tryptophan. Each record gives: CDR3 DNA, CDR3 protein, J gene, V gene, clone size, D gene. D genes are given only for firm matches. Rows give clone size only sometimes, using once, few, many, or a class for an expanded clone.

TGTGCCAGCAGCTTATCCACTGGGACAACCGGGCAGTACTTC CASSLSTGTTGQYF TRBJ2-7 TRBV11-2 NA NA
TGTGCCAACAGCGGCTCAAACGCCTACACCTTC CANSGSNAYTF TRBJ1-2 TRBV5-6 NA NA
TGTGCCACCAGTGGACAGGGGGTCGTCTACACCTTC CATSGQGVVYTF TRBJ1-2 TRBV10-3 NA TRBD1
TGTGCCAGCAGTCCCGACGGCGGGAATGGGGAGACCCAACACTTC CASSPDGGNGETQHF TRBJ2-5 TRBV12-3/TRBV12-4 NA NA
TGTGCCAGCAGTTCGTCGGTCAGAGCTGAAGCTTTCTTT CASSSSVRAEAFF TRBJ1-1 TRBV28 NA NA
TGCGGTCCTAATGGACAGACCGGGGAGTTGTTTTTT CGPNGQTGELFF TRBJ2-2 TRBV20-1 NA NA
TGTGCCAACAGCTTAGAGATGGTGCAGACCCAGTACTTC CANSLEMVQTQYF TRBJ2-5 TRBV11-2 NA NA
TGCAATGCTCTCTTGGGGTCCGGACGTATGAACACTGAAGCTTTCTTT CNALLGSGRMNTEAFF TRBJ1-1 TRBV20-1 once NA
TGCAGTGCTACTCGAGGGAACAACTGCGAGCAATACTTC CSATRGNNCEQYF TRBJ2-7 TRBV20-1 few NA
TGTGTCATCAGTACCACTAGCGTAGGTGGGGCCAATCGATCGGATACGCAGTATTTT CVISTTSVGGANRSDTQYF TRBJ2-3 TRBV6-2/TRBV6-3 once TRBD2
TGCAGTACTAGAGATATGGGGACAGGTATCTACGAGCAGTATTTC CSTRDMGTGIYEQYF TRBJ2-7 TRBV20-1 NA TRBD1
TGTGCCAGCAGCATATATGGGACCCAGGCTGACTACACCTTC CASSIYGTQADYTF TRBJ1-2 TRBV11-2 NA NA
TGCGCCAGCAGCTGGATAGGGAACACTGAATCTTTCTTT CASSWIGNTESFF TRBJ1-1 TRBV5-1 NA NA
TGTGCCAGCCAGGGCACAAACATTCAGTACTTC CASQGTNIQYF TRBJ2-4 TRBV6-5 many NA
TGTGCCAGCAGTCACTATGCGGGGAAGGGGGCAGATGAGCAGTTGTTC CASSHYAGKGADEQLF TRBJ2-1 TRBV6-5 NA NA
TGTGCCAGCAGCTCGACTGGGACAGGGGGCGTGACCCAGTACTTC CASSSTGTGGVTQYF TRBJ2-5 TRBV11-2 few TRBD1
TGTAGTGCCAGGATAGCGGGGAGCTCCCACAATGAGCAGTTCTTC CSARIAGSSHNEQFF TRBJ2-1 TRBV20-1 NA TRBD2
TGTGTCAGCAGCTTAGTCTTGAACACCGGGGAGCTGTTTTTT CVSSLVLNTGELFF TRBJ2-2 TRBV11-3 NA NA
TGCGCCAGCAGCCAAGGGGTTGGGGGGAATGGCCGGGACAAGCAGAACTTC CASSQGVGGNGRDKQNF TRBJ2-7 TRBV4-3 once NA
TGTGCCAGCAGCCAAGCTTCGGGAGTTGAATTCAATGAGCAGTTCTTC CASSQASGVEFNEQFF TRBJ2-1 TRBV14 NA NA
TGCGCCAGCAGCCCACGAAGGACAGGGTATGACATTGAAGCTTCCTTT CASSPRRTGYDIEASF TRBJ1-1 TRBV4-3 NA TRBD1
TGTGCCAACAGCAGGAATTTGGATACCACTGAAGCTTTCTTT CANSRNLDTTEAFF TRBJ1-1 TRBV11-3 NA NA
TGTGCCAGCGCACCTGACGTCGACAGGGGGTACGAACAGTACTTC CASAPDVDRGYEQYF TRBJ2-7 TRBV6-5 NA TRBD1
TGTGCCAGTATCGATAGCGGGAGGAATGAGCAGTTCTTC CASIDSGRNEQFF TRBJ2-1 TRBV6-2/TRBV6-3 NA TRBD2
TGCGCCAGCAGCCAAGGGACAGGATACGAGCAGTACTTC CASSQGTGYEQYF TRBJ2-7 TRBV4-1 many TRBD1
TGTGCCAGTAGCTTACCCACCGGGTCAGCCGAGCAGTACTTC CASSLPTGSAEQYF TRBJ2-7 TRBV11-2 once NA
TGTGCCAGCAGTGAAGCCGGGACTAGCGTAAGGATTCAGTACTTC CASSEAGTSVRIQYF TRBJ2-4 TRBV2 once TRBD2
TGCGCCAGCAGCCCAGGACAGAGCTCCTACAATGAGCAGTTCTTC CASSPGQSSYNEQFF TRBJ2-1 TRBV4-1 NA NA